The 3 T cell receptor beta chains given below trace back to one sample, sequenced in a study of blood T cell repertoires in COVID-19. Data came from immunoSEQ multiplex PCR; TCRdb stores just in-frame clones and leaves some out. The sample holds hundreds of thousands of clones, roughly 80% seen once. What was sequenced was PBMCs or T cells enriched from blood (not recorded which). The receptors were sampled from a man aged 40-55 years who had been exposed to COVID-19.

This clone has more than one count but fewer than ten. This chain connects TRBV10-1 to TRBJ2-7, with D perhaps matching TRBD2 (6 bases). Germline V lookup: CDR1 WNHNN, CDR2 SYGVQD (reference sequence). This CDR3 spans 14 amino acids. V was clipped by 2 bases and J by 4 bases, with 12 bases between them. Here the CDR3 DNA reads TGCGCCAGCAGTGAGAAGGCCGGGAGATACGAGCAGTACTTC. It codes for CASSEKAGRYEQYF.

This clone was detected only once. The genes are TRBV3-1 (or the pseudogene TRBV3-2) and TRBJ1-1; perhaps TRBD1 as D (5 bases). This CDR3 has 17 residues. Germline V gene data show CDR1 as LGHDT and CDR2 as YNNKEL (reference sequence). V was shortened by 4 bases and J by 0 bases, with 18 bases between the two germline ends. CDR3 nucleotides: TGTGCCAGCAGCCTCTATATCGCCGGGACTTTGAACACTGAAGCTTTCTTT. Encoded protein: CASSLYIAGTLNTEAFF.

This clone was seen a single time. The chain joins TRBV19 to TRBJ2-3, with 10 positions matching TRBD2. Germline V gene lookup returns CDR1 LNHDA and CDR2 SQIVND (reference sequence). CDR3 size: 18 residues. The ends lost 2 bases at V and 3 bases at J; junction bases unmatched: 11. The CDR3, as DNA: TGTGCCAGTAGTATATTAGCGGGAGGCCTAGGGGCGACAGATACGCAGTATTTT. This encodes CASSILAGGLGATDTQYF.